This T cell receptor (beta chain) was documented in a study of vaccination effects on CD4 cells after COVID-19. Some clones are missing from TCRdb's copy, which holds only in-frame ones; the method was immunoSEQ multiplex PCR. The table shows some 61,000 clones, with around four fifths occurring only once. This clone occurred a few times. Antigen unknown. The V gene end was trimmed by 7 bases and the J gene end by 2 bases; junction bases not matched to a gene: 6. Germline values: CDR1 WNHNN, CDR2 SYGVQD (reference sequence). The CDR3 sequence is 15 residues long. Peptide-pool stimulation followed by sequencing identified expanded antigen-specific CD4+ clonotypes in the ViraFEST assay. Scientists isolated CD4+ T cells after a roughly nine-day culture period ended. Everyone in the study got two shots of either the BNT162b2 or mRNA-1273 vaccine. Notes on the study in general: Small numbers of convalescent patients limited the study. It also lacked early post-infection timepoints.

This specimen was CD4+ T cells from PBMCs cultured with HCoV-OC43 spike peptides, taken after COVID-19 vaccination. The subset denotes: HCoV-OC43 spike overlapping peptide pool stimulation. The rearrangement links TRBV10-1 to TRBJ2-5; 11 positions agree with TRBD2. The receptor was derived from a human donor who received a COVID-19 vaccine. The CDR3 DNA follows: TGCGCCAGCATCCCTAGCGGGGGGTTACAAGAGACCCAGTACTTC. This codes for CASIPSGGLQETQYF.